Listed below are T cell receptor beta chains from one sample, sequenced in a study of cytomegalovirus exposure and HLA in healthy donors. The assay was immunoSEQ multiplex PCR, and TCRdb's table has in-frame clones only and misses some. The data hold around 70,000 clones, with 70% to 85% observed a single time. Sequenced: PBMCs. These receptors came from a human donor in good health. CDR3s include the opening cysteine and the closing phenylalanine or tryptophan. The order of the fields is D gene, J gene, clone size, V gene, CDR3 length, CDR3 protein, CDR3 DNA. D genes are given only for firm matches. Clone sizes are given selectively: once, few, many, or a class where the clone is expanded.

>NA|TRBJ1-2|NA|TRBV7-9|15
CASSLVARGARGYTF
TGTGCCAGCAGCTTAGTGGCGCGGGGGGCAAGGGGCTACACCTTC
>TRBD2|TRBJ2-7|NA|TRBV7-8|16
CASSAEGLAAPYEQYF
TGTGCCAGCAGCGCCGAGGGACTAGCGGCCCCCTACGAGCAGTACTTC
>NA|TRBJ1-2|NA|TRBV30|14
CAWKAEWTVHGYTF
TGTGCCTGGAAAGCGGAGTGGACCGTTCATGGCTACACCTTC
>NA|TRBJ1-6|few|TRBV6-1|15
CASSDRSSYNSPLHF
TGTGCCAGCAGTGATAGGAGCTCCTATAATTCACCCCTCCACTTT
>NA|TRBJ2-7|few|TRBV10-3|11
CAISGGDEQYF
TGTGCCATCAGTGGCGGGGACGAGCAGTACTTC
>NA|TRBJ1-1|few|TRBV11-3|14
CASSFSGSNTEAFF
TGTGCCAGCAGCTTTTCGGGGTCGAACACTGAAGCTTTCTTT
>TRBD2|TRBJ2-3|NA|TRBV29-1|15
CSLRTSGLPTDTQYF
TGCAGCCTTCGGACTAGCGGGCTCCCCACAGATACGCAGTATTTT
>TRBD2|TRBJ2-3|NA|TRBV15|15
CATSREAGVGDTQYF
TGTGCCACCAGCAGAGAAGCGGGAGTGGGGGATACGCAGTATTTT
>TRBD2|TRBJ2-7|NA|TRBV13|15
CASSSVAGVNYEQYF
TGTGCCAGCAGCTCCGTAGCGGGAGTTAATTACGAGCAGTACTTC
>NA|TRBJ1-1|few|TRBV6-5|14
CATSRGSVNTEAFF
TGTGCCACCTCCCGAGGTTCAGTGAACACTGAAGCTTTCTTT
>TRBD2|TRBJ2-7|NA|TRBV7-8|15
CASSLAGSSSYEQYF
TGTGCCAGCAGTTTAGCGGGCTCTTCCTCCTACGAGCAGTACTTC
>NA|TRBJ2-2|NA|TRBV19|14
CASSILVNTGELFF
TGTGCCAGTAGTATCTTAGTCAACACCGGGGAGCTGTTTTTT
>TRBD1|TRBJ1-6|NA|TRBV5-1|15
CASSWRDRENSPLHF
TGCGCCAGCAGCTGGAGGGACAGGGAGAATTCACCCCTCCACTTT
>TRBD2|TRBJ2-1|few|TRBV5-4|16
CASSTRSGRAYNEQFF
TGTGCCAGCAGCACCCGGAGCGGGAGGGCCTACAATGAGCAGTTCTTC
>TRBD1|TRBJ1-1|NA|TRBV7-9|12
CASSSGTAEAFF
TGTGCCAGCAGCTCCGGGACAGCTGAAGCTTTCTTT
>TRBD1|TRBJ2-5|NA|TRBV7-3|15
CASSSGTAVQETQYF
TGTGCCAGCAGCTCGGGGACAGCAGTCCAAGAGACCCAGTACTTC
>NA|TRBJ2-2|NA|TRBV7-3|16
CASSLMASSNTGELFF
TGTGCCAGCAGCTTAATGGCCTCCTCGAACACCGGGGAGCTGTTTTTT
>NA|TRBJ2-7|NA|TRBV5-1|14
CASSLSRLSYEQYF
TGCGCCAGCAGCTTGAGCAGGCTCTCCTACGAGCAGTACTTC
>TRBD2|TRBJ2-1|NA|TRBV28|14
CASTSMGGYNEQFF
TGTGCCAGCACCTCTATGGGAGGGTACAATGAGCAGTTCTTC
>TRBD2|TRBJ2-5|once|TRBV7-6|15
CASSLVGGAVETQYF
TGTGCCAGCAGCTTGGTCGGGGGGGCGGTGGAGACCCAGTACTTC
>TRBD2|TRBJ2-7|NA|TRBV9|15
CASSVGTSGIYEQYF
TGTGCCAGCAGCGTAGGGACTAGCGGGATCTACGAGCAGTACTTC
>TRBD2|TRBJ2-3|NA|TRBV5-1|15
CASTSSGARGDTQYF
TGCGCCAGCACCTCTAGCGGGGCTCGGGGGGATACGCAGTATTTT
>NA|TRBJ2-1|NA|TRBV4-1|16
CASSQDASPSYNEQFF
TGCGCCAGCAGCCAAGATGCGAGCCCCTCCTACAATGAGCAGTTCTTC
>NA|TRBJ2-3|NA|TRBV20-1|11
CSPTSPDTQYF
TGCAGTCCAACTAGTCCAGATACGCAGTATTTT
>TRBD2|TRBJ2-1|NA|TRBV18|15
CASSQLAGGYNEQFF
TGTGCCAGCTCCCAATTAGCGGGAGGGTACAATGAGCAGTTCTTC
>TRBD2|TRBJ2-3|NA|TRBV10-1|15
CASARLAGGADTQYF
TGCGCCAGCGCCCGACTAGCGGGAGGGGCAGATACGCAGTATTTT
>NA|TRBJ1-5|NA|TRBV6-6|15
CASRSTGGDNQPQHF
TGTGCCAGCAGGTCTACCGGGGGAGACAATCAGCCCCAGCATTTT
>NA|TRBJ1-2|once|TRBV5-6|13
CASSSSFNYGYTF
TGTGCCAGCAGCTCTAGCTTCAACTATGGCTACACCTTC
>NA|TRBJ1-1|NA|TRBV30|13
CAWSVWRGTEAFF
TGTGCCTGGAGTGTTTGGAGGGGCACTGAAGCTTTCTTT
>NA|TRBJ2-2|NA|TRBV15|15
CATSRGGALTGELFF
TGTGCCACCAGCAGGGGGGGGGCATTGACCGGGGAGCTGTTTTTT
>NA|TRBJ2-7|NA|TRBV7-8|14
CASSFPRTVYEQYF
TGTGCCAGCAGCTTCCCAAGGACAGTCTACGAGCAGTACTTC
>TRBD1|TRBJ2-3|NA|TRBV4-1|15
CASSPGQGRTDTQYF
TGCGCCAGCAGCCCGGGACAGGGCCGCACAGATACGCAGTATTTT
>NA|TRBJ1-2|NA|TRBV7-8|14
CASSLPGQTEGYTF
TGTGCCAGCAGCCTCCCCGGACAGACGGAGGGCTACACCTTC
>NA|TRBJ2-2|many|TRBV6-1|14
CASSELADTGELFF
TGTGCCAGCAGTGAACTAGCAGACACCGGGGAGCTGTTTTTT
>NA|TRBJ2-3|few|TRBV19|12
CASSNQGSTQYF
TGTGCCAGTAGTAATCAGGGGAGTACGCAGTATTTT
>NA|TRBJ2-1|once|TRBV5-6|13
CASSFPADNEQFF
TGTGCCAGCAGCTTTCCAGCGGACAATGAGCAGTTCTTC
>TRBD1|TRBJ1-3|few|TRBV19|15
CASRRDRLSGNTIYF
TGTGCCAGTAGACGGGACAGGCTCTCTGGAAACACCATATATTTT
>NA|TRBJ2-7|NA|TRBV19|15
CASSIGAGDSYEQYF
TGTGCCAGTAGTATAGGAGCAGGGGACTCCTACGAGCAGTACTTC
>TRBD1|TRBJ1-1|few|TRBV5-4|14
CASSRGQGGTEAFF
TGTGCCAGCAGCAGGGGACAGGGAGGAACTGAAGCTTTCTTT
>TRBD1|TRBJ2-7|NA|TRBV5-1|17
CASSPRTGSISSYEQYF
TGCGCCAGCAGCCCTAGGACAGGGTCAATTAGCTCCTACGAGCAGTACTTC
>TRBD1|TRBJ1-2|NA|TRBV30|15
CAWRRDRFTNYGYTF
TGTGCCTGGAGACGGGACAGGTTTACTAACTATGGCTACACCTTC
>TRBD2|TRBJ2-1|NA|TRBV4-1|19
CASSGGGRLTSSSYNEQFF
TGCGCCAGCAGCGGGGGGGGACGGTTAACCTCGAGCTCCTACAATGAGCAGTTCTTC
>NA|TRBJ1-4|NA|TRBV25-1|15
CASSASGVADEKLFF
TGTGCCAGCAGTGCCTCAGGGGTCGCTGATGAAAAACTGTTTTTT
>NA|TRBJ2-7|NA|TRBV28|15
CASSLRLAWAYEQYF
TGTGCCAGCAGCCTAAGGCTAGCGTGGGCCTACGAGCAGTACTTC
>TRBD1|TRBJ2-7|NA|TRBV11-2|16
CASSMPQGQGIYEQYF
TGTGCCAGCAGCATGCCCCAGGGACAGGGGATATACGAGCAGTACTTC
>NA|TRBJ2-6|NA|TRBV6-5|14
CASSQDSGANVLTF
TGTGCCAGCAGTCAGGACTCTGGGGCCAACGTCCTGACTTTC
>NA|TRBJ2-2|NA|TRBV28|13
CASSLLATGELFF
TGTGCCAGCAGTTTACTAGCGACCGGGGAGCTGTTTTTT
>NA|TRBJ1-5|NA|TRBV6-5|13
CASRTGVDQPQHF
TGTGCCAGCAGAACCGGGGTGGATCAGCCCCAGCATTTT
>TRBD2|TRBJ2-5|NA|TRBV7-7|16
CASSSGLAGGQETQYF
TGTGCTAGCAGCTCAGGACTAGCGGGAGGGCAAGAGACCCAGTACTTC
>TRBD1|TRBJ1-1|NA|TRBV6-1|13
CASRGTGRTEAFF
TGTGCCAGCAGGGGGACAGGGAGAACTGAAGCTTTCTTT
>NA|TRBJ1-3|NA|TRBV7-9|14
CASSAKGPGNTIYF
TGTGCCAGCAGCGCCAAGGGGCCCGGAAACACCATATATTTT
>NA|TRBJ1-4|NA|TRBV5-1|14
CASSSGLTNEKLFF
TGCGCCAGCAGCTCAGGGTTGACTAATGAAAAACTGTTTTTT
>TRBD1|TRBJ2-7|NA|TRBV9|13
CASSVGTGHEQYF
TGTGCCAGCAGCGTAGGGACAGGGCACGAGCAGTACTTC